Here is one TCR beta chain with its context. Its cognate antigen has yet to be identified. No much larger clonotype is one base removed from it; base qualities were not supplied. Library preparation used the immunoSEQ multiplex PCR assay. Not all clones reach the TCRdb copy of this immuneACCESS table, which keeps in-frame sequences only. Checked studies attribute under half of the gap to unresolved V genes and leave the rest unexplained. This sample holds 75,000 to 95,000 clones; 85% to 95% were observed only once. The ten largest clonotypes hold roughly 0.25% of the sample. This record belongs to a study of technical replicates of blood from a handful of donors (dated by TCRdb to 2017 to 2019). The germline ends are 22 bases apart after V is trimmed by 4 bases and J by 7 bases. CDR1 and CDR2, per the germline V gene, are SQVTM and ANQGSEA. The CDR3 measures 15 amino acids from cysteine to phenylalanine. Of all the DNA, just the CDR3 is kept, 45 bases in frame from base 1.

In this chain, TRBV29-1 is recombined with TRBJ2-5, with TRBD1 as a weak D call on 5 bases. The sequenced material came from T cells isolated from PBMCs. The clonotype originates from a human donor in good health. At the DNA level, the sequence is TGCAGCGTTGCAAGTCCAGGGCTCAGGCTTGGGACCCAGTACTTC. This sequence encodes CSVASPGLRLGTQYF.